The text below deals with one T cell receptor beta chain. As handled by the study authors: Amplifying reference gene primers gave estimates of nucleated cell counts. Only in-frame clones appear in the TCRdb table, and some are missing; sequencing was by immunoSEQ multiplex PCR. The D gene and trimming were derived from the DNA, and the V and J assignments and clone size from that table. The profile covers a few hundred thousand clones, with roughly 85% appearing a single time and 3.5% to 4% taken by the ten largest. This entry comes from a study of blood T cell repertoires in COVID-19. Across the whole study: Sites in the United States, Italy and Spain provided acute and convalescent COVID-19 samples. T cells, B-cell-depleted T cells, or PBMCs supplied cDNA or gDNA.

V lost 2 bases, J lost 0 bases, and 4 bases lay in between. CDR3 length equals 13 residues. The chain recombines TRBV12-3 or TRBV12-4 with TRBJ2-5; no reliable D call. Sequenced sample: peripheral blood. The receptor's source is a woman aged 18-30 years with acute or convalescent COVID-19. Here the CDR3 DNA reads TGTGCCAGCAGTTTAAACAACCAAGAGACCCAGTACTTC. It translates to CASSLNNQETQYF.